This T cell receptor (beta chain) came from a study of technical replicates of blood from a few donors (dated by TCRdb to about 2017). Via the germline V gene, CDR1 is KGHSH and CDR2 LQKENI. From the cysteine through the phenylalanine, the CDR3 covers 15 amino acids. Only the CDR3 DNA is retained, 45 bases long and in frame from the first base. Compared with germline, V lacks 6 bases and J lacks 7 bases; bases without a gene match: 7. The library was obtained by the immunoSEQ multiplex PCR assay. TCRdb limited this immuneACCESS table to in-frame rearrangements with V and J called. A share of clones is missing; checked studies link under half to unresolved V genes, and the rest is unexplained. The sample profile shows about 73,000 clones; 90% of them were found once. In total, the top ten clones hold around 4.6% of the sample. A note on this clone: What this receptor recognizes is not known. No base quality information exists; no much larger clone differs at one position.

The receptor was derived from a human donor in good health. Some clones in this sample may be carry-over from other donors' samples. Sequenced input: PBMCs. The rearrangement joined TRBV18 to TRBJ2-1, with 12 bases in between that match TRBD2. The CDR3 sequence is CASSTGLAGLNEQFF. The DNA sequence is TGTGCCAGCTCGACAGGACTAGCGGGATTAAATGAGCAGTTCTTC. Beyond the CDR3, the reference TRBV18 and TRBJ2-1 genes provide the residues; the full variable domain reads: NAGVMQNPRHLVRRRGQEARLRCSPMKGHSHVYWYRQLPEEGLKFMVYLQKENIIDESGMPKERFSAEFPKEGPSILRIQQVVRGDSAAYFCASSTGLAGLNEQFFGPGTRLTVL.